These T cell receptor beta chains were read from a single sample in a study of regulatory T cells in long-lasting Graves disease. TCRdb reprocessed the multiplex PCR reads via MiXCR and lists one record per CDR3 protein. The sample yields hundreds of thousands of distinct CDR3 sequences, 15% to 18% seen once. Source: peripheral blood mononuclear cells (PBMCs), taken at new diagnosis, from a patient treated with antithyroid drugs. All receptors derive from a female donor with Graves disease. Both conserved end residues are part of each CDR3. D genes are given only for firm matches. Size values are once, few and many counts, or a class for expanded clones, and some rows have none.

TRBV28	TRBJ1-1	NA	many	TGTGCCAGCAGTTTAGGCACCCGACGGGGTGAAGCTTTCTTT	CASSLGTRRGEAFF
TRBV18	TRBJ2-5	NA	NA	TGTGCCAGCTCACCACAATCTATTAAAGAGACCCAGTACTTC	CASSPQSIKETQYF
TRBV6-2/TRBV6-3	TRBJ2-3	TRBD1	many	TGTGCCAGCAGTTACGGACAGGGGCGAAGCACAGATACGCAGTATTTT	CASSYGQGRSTDTQYF
TRBV19	TRBJ2-7	NA	NA	TGTGCCAGTAGTAAGCGCCCACAGGATCAGGGCCTTTACTACGAGCAGTACTTC	CASSKRPQDQGLYYEQYF
TRBV11-3	TRBJ1-1	NA	NA	TGTGCCAGCAGCTTAGGGTATGACAGACTATACACTGAAGCTTTCTTT	CASSLGYDRLYTEAFF
TRBV9	TRBJ1-6	NA	NA	TGTGCCAGCAGCGCCCGGGACAAGCCCCTCCACTTT	CASSARDKPLHF
TRBV4-3	TRBJ1-1	NA	NA	TGCGCCAGCAGCCAAGGGGTGGGGGTGAACACTGAAGCTTTCTTT	CASSQGVGVNTEAFF
TRBV12-3/TRBV12-4	TRBJ2-1	NA	few	TGTGCCAGCAGTTTAGCATATCGGGGGCGGAATGAGCAGTTCTTC	CASSLAYRGRNEQFF
TRBV7-9	TRBJ1-5	NA	few	TGTGCCAGCAGCGGCCGGGAGAGCAATCAGCCCCAGCATTTT	CASSGRESNQPQHF
TRBV11-2	TRBJ2-5	TRBD2	many	TGTGCCAGCAGCTTAGATGAGCGGGGGGGCCAAAAGACCCAGTACTTC	CASSLDERGGQKTQYF
TRBV7-2	TRBJ2-1	TRBD2	many	TGTGCCAGCAGCTCCCCCTCTAACGGGAGGGCTATCGGTGAGCAGTTCTTC	CASSSPSNGRAIGEQFF
TRBV12-3/TRBV12-4	TRBJ1-1	TRBD1	many	TGTGCCAGCAGATGGACAGGGGGCGGAACTGAAGCTTTCTTT	CASRWTGGGTEAFF
TRBV7-9	TRBJ1-2	TRBD1	many	TGTGCCAGCAGCCCAACAATACAGGGGGCGGTTGGCTACACCTTC	CASSPTIQGAVGYTF
TRBV20-1	TRBJ1-1	NA	many	TGCGGTGCTCCTTTTCGACAGCTTATGAACACTGAAGCTTTCTTT	CGAPFRQLMNTEAFF
TRBV18	TRBJ1-5	NA	many	TGTGCCAGCCGTACGGGCGCAGATCAGCCCCAGCATTTT	CASRTGADQPQHF
TRBV6-9	TRBJ2-2	NA	NA	TGTGCCAGCAGTTACAGTTCGGCCGGGGAGCTGTTTTTT	CASSYSSAGELFF
TRBV7-3	TRBJ1-5	NA	NA	TGTGCCAGCAGTTCGACTAGCGGGGGCACAGATACGCAGCATTTT	CASSSTSGGTDTQHF
TRBV7-9	TRBJ2-2	TRBD2	many	TGTGCCAGCAGCCCGGGACTAGCAACCGGGGAGCTGTTTTTT	CASSPGLATGELFF
TRBV10-3	TRBJ2-5	NA	few	TGTGCCATCAGCAACCAAGGCTCCAAAGAGACCCAGTACTTC	CAISNQGSKETQYF